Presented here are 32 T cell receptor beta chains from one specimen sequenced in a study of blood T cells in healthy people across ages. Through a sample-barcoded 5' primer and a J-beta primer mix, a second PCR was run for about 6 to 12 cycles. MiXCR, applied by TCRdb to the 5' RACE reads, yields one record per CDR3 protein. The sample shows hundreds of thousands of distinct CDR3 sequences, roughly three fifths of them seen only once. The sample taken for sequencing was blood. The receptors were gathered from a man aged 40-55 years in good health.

In DNA form, the CDR3 reads TGCAGCGTTTTCGAGGATGGCTACGAGCAGTACTTC. Its protein is CSVFEDGYEQYF. The chain recombines TRBV29-1 with TRBJ2-1; D gene unclear. The last part of the DNA fits TRBJ2-7 better; the J call may be wrong. Germline V gene sequence: CDR1 SQVTM, CDR2 ANQGSEA. The length of the CDR3 is 12 residues.

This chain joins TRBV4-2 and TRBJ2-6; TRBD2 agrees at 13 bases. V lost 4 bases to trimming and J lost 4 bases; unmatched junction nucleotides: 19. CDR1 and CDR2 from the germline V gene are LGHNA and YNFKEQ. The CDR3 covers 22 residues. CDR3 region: CASSPETRPGLAGVGGANVLTF. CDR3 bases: TGTGCCAGCAGCCCAGAGACTCGTCCTGGACTAGCGGGAGTGGGCGGGGCCAACGTCCTGACTTTC.

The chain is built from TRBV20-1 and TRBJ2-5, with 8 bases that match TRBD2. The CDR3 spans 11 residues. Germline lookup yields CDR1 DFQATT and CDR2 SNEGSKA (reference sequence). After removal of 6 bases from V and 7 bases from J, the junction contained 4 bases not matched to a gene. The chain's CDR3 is CSARRGGTQYF. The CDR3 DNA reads TGCAGTGCCCGACGGGGGGGGACCCAGTACTTC.

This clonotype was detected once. The CDR3 sequence is CASSPTNAGYGYTF. DNA for the CDR3: TGTGCCAGCTCTCCTACCAACGCGGGCTATGGCTACACCTTC. The chain joins TRBV18 to TRBJ1-2, with D uncertain. This CDR3 spans 14 amino acids. The V end was cut by 6 bases, the J end by 4 bases, with 15 bases between. From germline, CDR1 is KGHSH and CDR2 LQKENI.

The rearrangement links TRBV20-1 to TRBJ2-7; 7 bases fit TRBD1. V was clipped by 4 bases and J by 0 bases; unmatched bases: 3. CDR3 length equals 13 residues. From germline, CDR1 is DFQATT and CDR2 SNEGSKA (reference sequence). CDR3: CSAIDRDSYEQYF. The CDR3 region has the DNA TGCAGTGCTATAGACAGGGACTCCTACGAGCAGTACTTC.

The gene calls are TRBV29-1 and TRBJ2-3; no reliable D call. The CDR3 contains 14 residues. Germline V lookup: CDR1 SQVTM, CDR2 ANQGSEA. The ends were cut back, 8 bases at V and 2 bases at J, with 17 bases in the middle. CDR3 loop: CSIRAFSPTDTQYF. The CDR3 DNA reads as TGCAGCATTAGGGCCTTTTCCCCCACAGATACGCAGTATTTT.

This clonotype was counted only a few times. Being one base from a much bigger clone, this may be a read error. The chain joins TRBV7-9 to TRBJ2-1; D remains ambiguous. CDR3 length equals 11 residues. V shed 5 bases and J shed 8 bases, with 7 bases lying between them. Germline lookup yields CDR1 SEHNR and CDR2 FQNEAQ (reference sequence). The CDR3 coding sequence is TGTGCCAGCAGCCCCCTGTATGAGCAGTTCTTC. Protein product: CASSPLYEQFF. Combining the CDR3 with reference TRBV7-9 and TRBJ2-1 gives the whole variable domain DTGVSQNPRHKITKRGQNVTFRCDPISEHNRLYWYRQTLGQGPEFLTYFQNEAQLEKSRLLSDRFSAERPKGSFSTLEIQRTEQGDSAMYLCASSPLYEQFFGPGTRLTVL.

This CDR3 is CASGGLAESYEQYF. The CDR3 DNA is TGTGCCAGCGGAGGACTAGCGGAGTCCTACGAGCAGTACTTC. The rearrangement links TRBV9 to TRBJ2-7; 10 bases match TRBD2. This CDR3 contains 14 residues. V lost 7 bases to trimming and J lost 1 base; unmatched junction nucleotides: 5. The germline gives CDR1 SGDLS, CDR2 YYNGEE. The whole variable domain, filled in from reference TRBV9 and TRBJ2-7, reads DSGVTQTPKHLITATGQRVTLRCSPRSGDLSVYWYQQSLDQGLQFLIQYYNGEERAKGNILERFSAQQFPDLHSELNLSSLELGDSALYFCASGGLAESYEQYFGPGTRLTVT.

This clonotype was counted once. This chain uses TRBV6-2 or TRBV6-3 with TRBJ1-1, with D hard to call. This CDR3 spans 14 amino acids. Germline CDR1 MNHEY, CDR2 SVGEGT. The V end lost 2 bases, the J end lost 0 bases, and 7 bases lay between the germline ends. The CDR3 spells CASSYQEMNTEAFF. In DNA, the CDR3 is TGTGCCAGCAGTTACCAGGAGATGAACACTGAAGCTTTCTTT.

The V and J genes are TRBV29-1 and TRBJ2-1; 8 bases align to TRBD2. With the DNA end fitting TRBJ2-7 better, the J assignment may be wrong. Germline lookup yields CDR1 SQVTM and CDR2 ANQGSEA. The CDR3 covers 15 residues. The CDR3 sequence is CSVTKLAGYDNEQYF. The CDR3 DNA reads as TGCAGCGTTACCAAGCTAGCGGGCTATGACAATGAGCAGTACTTC.

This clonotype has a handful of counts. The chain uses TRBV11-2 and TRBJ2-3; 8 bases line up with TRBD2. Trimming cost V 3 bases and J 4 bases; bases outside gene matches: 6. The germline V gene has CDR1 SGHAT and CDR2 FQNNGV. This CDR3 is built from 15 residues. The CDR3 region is CASSFAAGGSDTQYF. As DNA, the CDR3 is TGTGCCAGCAGCTTCGCGGCGGGAGGTTCAGATACGCAGTATTTT.

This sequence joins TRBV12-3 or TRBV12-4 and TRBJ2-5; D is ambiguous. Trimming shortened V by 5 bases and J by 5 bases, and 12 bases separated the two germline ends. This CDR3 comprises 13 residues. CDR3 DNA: TGTGCCAGCAGTACGTACGTTCGGGAGACCCAGTACTTC. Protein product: CASSTYVRETQYF.

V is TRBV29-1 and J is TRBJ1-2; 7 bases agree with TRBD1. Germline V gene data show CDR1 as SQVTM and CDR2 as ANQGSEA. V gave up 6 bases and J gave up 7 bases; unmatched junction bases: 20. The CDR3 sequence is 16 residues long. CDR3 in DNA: TGCAGCGTCGGATCACGGACGGGACAGTCCTATGCTGGCTACACCTTC. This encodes CSVGSRTGQSYAGYTF.

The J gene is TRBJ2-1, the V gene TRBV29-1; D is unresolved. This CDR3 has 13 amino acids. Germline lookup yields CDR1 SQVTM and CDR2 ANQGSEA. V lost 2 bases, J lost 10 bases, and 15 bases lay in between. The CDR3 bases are TGCAGCGTTGAACCGAAGGTGTACTCGGAGCAGTTCTTC. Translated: CSVEPKVYSEQFF.

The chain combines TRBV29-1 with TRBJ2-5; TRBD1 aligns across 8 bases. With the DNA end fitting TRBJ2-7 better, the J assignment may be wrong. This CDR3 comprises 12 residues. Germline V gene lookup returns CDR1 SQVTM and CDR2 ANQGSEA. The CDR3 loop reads CSLTGVSYEQYF. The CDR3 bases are TGCAGCCTGACAGGGGTTTCCTACGAGCAGTACTTC.

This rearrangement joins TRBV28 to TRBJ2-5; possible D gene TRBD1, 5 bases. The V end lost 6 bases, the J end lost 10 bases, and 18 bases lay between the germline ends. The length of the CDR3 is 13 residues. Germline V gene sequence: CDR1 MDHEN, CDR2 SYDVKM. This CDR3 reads CASSSQGIKYQYF. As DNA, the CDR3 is TGTGCCAGCAGCTCCCAGGGAATCAAGTACCAGTACTTC.

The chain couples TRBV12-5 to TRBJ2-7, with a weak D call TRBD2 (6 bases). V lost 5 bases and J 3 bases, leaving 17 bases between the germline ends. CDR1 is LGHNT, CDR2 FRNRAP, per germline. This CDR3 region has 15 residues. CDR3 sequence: CASGRQVGSGYEQYF. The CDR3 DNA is TGTGCTAGTGGTCGCCAGGTCGGGAGCGGCTACGAGCAGTACTTC. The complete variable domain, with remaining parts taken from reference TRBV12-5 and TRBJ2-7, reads DARVTQTPRHKVTEMGQEVTMRCQPILGHNTVFWYRQTMMQGLELLAYFRNRAPLDDSGMPKDRFSAEMPDATLATLKIQPSEPRDSAVYFCASGRQVGSGYEQYFGPGTRLTVT.

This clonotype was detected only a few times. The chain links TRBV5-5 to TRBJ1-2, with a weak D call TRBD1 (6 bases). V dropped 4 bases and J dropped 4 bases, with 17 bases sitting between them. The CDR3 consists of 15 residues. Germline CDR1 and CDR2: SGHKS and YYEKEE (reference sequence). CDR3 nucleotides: TGTGCCAGCAGCCTCGGGACACCCAACTCCTATGGCTACACCTTC. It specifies CASSLGTPNSYGYTF.

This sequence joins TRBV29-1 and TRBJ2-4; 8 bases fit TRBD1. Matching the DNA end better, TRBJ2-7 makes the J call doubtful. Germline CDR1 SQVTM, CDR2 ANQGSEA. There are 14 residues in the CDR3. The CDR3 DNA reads TGCAGCGTTGTGAACAGGGGGGTTCTGGACGAGCAGTACTTC. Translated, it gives CSVVNRGVLDEQYF.

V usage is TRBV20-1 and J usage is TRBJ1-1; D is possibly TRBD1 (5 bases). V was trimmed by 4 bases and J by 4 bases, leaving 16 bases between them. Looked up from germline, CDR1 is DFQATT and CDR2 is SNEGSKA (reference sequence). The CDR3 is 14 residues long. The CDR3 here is CSAITGRISTEAFF. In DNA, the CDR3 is TGCAGTGCTATCACGGGACGTATAAGCACTGAAGCTTTCTTT.

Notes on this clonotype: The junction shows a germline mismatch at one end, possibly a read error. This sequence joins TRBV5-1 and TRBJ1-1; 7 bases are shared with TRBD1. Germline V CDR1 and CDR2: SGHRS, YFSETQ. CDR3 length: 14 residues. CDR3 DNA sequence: TGCGCCAACAGCTCGGGACAGATGAACACTGAAGCTTTCTTT. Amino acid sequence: CANSSGQMNTEAFF.

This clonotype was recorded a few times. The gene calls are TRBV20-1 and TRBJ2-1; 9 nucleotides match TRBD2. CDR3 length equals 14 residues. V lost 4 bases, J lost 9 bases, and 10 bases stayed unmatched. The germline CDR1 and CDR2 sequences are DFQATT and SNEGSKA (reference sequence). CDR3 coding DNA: TGCAGTGCTAAGACTAGCGGTCTTGGCGGTGAGCAGTTCTTC. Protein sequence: CSAKTSGLGGEQFF.

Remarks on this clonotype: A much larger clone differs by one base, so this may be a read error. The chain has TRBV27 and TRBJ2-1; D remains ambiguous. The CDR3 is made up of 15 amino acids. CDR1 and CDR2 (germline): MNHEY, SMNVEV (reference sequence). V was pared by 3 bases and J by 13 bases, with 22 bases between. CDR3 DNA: TGTGCCAGCAGTTTGACTCCCGTCCCCGTAGAGACCCAGTTCTTC. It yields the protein CASSLTPVPVETQFF.

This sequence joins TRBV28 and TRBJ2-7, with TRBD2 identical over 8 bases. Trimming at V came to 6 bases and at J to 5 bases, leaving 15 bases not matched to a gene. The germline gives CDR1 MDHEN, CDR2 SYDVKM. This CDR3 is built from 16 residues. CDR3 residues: CASSTNTGTRAHEQYF. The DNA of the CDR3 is TGTGCCAGCAGCACAAACACCGGGACTAGGGCCCACGAGCAGTACTTC. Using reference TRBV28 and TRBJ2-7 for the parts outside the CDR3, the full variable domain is DVKVTQSSRYLVKRTGEKVFLECVQDMDHENMFWYRQDPGLGLRLIYFSYDVKMKEKGDIPEGYSVSREKKERFSLILESASTNQTSMYLCASSTNTGTRAHEQYFGPGTRLTVT.

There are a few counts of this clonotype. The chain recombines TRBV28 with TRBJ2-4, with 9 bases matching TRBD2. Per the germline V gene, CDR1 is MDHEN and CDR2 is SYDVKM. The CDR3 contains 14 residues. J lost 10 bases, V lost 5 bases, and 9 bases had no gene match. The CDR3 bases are TGTGCCAGCAGTAGCGGGAGGTCGAGGTGGATTCAGTACTTC. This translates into CASSSGRSRWIQYF.

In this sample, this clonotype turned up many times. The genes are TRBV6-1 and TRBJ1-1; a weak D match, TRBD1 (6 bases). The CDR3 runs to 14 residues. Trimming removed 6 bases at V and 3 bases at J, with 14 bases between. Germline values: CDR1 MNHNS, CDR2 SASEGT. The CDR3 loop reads CASRYRAADTEAFF. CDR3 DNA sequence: TGTGCCAGCAGATACAGGGCGGCGGACACTGAAGCTTTCTTT.

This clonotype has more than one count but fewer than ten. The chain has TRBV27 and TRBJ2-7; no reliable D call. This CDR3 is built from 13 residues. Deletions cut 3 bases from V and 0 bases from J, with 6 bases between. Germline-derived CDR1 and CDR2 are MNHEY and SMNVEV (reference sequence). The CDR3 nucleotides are TGTGCCAGCAGTTTGTCCGCCTCCTACGAGCAGTACTTC. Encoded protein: CASSLSASYEQYF.

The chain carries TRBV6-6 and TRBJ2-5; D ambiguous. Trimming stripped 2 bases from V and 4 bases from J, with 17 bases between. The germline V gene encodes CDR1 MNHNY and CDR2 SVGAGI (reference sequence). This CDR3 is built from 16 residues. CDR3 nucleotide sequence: TGTGCCAGCAGTTACACAATCCAAATTAGCCGAGAGACCCAGTACTTC. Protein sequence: CASSYTIQISRETQYF.

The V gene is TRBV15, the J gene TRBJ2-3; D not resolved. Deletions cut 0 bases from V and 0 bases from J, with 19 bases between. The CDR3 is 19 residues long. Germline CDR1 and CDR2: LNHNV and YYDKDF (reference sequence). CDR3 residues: CATSRDLGSGPPSTDTQYF. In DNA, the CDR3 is TGTGCCACCAGCAGAGATCTGGGATCCGGGCCTCCTAGCACAGATACGCAGTATTTT.

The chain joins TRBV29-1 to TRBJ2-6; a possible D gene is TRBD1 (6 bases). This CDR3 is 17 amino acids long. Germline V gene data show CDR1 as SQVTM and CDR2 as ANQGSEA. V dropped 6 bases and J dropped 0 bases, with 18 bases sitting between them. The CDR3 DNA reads TGCAGCGTAGCCGAGGACAGCGCCAGCTCTGGGGCCAACGTCCTGACTTTC. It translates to CSVAEDSASSGANVLTF.

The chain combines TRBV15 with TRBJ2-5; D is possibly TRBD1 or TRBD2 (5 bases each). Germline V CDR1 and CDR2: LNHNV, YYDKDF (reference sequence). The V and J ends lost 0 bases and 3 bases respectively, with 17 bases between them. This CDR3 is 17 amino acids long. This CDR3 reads CATSRDEAHRGEETQYF. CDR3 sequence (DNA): TGTGCCACCAGCAGAGATGAAGCACACAGAGGGGAAGAGACCCAGTACTTC.

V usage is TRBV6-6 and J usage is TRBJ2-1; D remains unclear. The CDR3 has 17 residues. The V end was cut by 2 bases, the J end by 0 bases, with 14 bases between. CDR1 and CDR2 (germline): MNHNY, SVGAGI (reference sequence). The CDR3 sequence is CASSYPDGASSYNEQFF. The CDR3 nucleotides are TGTGCCAGCAGTTACCCAGACGGTGCAAGCTCCTACAATGAGCAGTTCTTC.